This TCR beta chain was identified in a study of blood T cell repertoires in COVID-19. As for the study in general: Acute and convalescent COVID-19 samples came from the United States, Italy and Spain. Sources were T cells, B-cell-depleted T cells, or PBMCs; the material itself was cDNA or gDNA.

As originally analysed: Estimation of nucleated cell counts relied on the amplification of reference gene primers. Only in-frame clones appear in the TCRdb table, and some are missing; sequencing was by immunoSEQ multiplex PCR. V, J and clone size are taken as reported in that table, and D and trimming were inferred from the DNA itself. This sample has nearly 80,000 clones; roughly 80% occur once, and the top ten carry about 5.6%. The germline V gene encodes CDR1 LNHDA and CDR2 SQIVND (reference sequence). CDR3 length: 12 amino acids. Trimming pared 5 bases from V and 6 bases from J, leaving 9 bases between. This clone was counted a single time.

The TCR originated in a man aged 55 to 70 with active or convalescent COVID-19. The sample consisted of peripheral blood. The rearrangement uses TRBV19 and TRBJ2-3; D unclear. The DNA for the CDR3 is TGTGCCAGTAGTCCACGGTGGGATACGCAGTATTTT. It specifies CASSPRWDTQYF.